This T cell receptor beta chain was retrieved from a study of T cell responses to AZD1222 COVID-19 vaccine. Findings and limits, study-wide: Regions 160-218 and 743-854 dominated among vaccine-associated CD4 TCRs spanning spike. Only a handful of AZD1222 recipients, several in all, had baseline seropositivity. Mostly white British, mostly female donors; authors suggested clonal diversity may be underestimated.

Produced via immunoSEQ multiplex PCR; TCRdb's table is partial and in-frame only. The sample consists of about 59,000 clones, 84% of them appearing once. As for this clone: What it binds is unknown.

This CDR3 region has 12 residues. The germline CDR1 and CDR2 sequences are MNHEY and SMNVEV (reference sequence). V dropped 6 bases and J dropped 8 bases, with 12 bases sitting between them. The receptor was derived from an adult in good health. This specimen consisted of peripheral blood, obtained on day 0 of AZD1222 vaccination. This chain joins TRBV27 and TRBJ2-3, with D maybe TRBD2 (5 bases). CDR3 DNA sequence: TGTGCCAGCAGACCAGTGAGCGGTACGCAGTATTTT. It is translated as CASRPVSGTQYF.